Presented here are 15 T cell receptor beta chains from one specimen sequenced in a study of blood T cell repertoires in COVID-19. TCRdb's copy holds only in-frame clones and misses some; the assay was immunoSEQ multiplex PCR. Of roughly 300,000 clones detected, around 87% appear once; the ten largest clones hold roughly 7.1%. Sequenced sample: peripheral blood. The receptors here all came from a woman aged 45 to 65 who had recovered from COVID-19.

The chain links TRBV27 to TRBJ2-3; 9 nucleotides align to TRBD2. The V gene end was trimmed by 8 bases and the J gene end by 2 bases; junction bases not matched to a gene: 17. CDR1 is MNHEY and CDR2 is SMNVEV in the germline V gene (reference sequence). The CDR3 has 18 amino acids. CDR3 in amino acids: CASRRISRGLAFTDTQYF. For the CDR3, the DNA is TGTGCCAGCCGCCGTATCTCCCGCGGACTAGCGTTCACAGATACGCAGTATTTT.

The chain uses TRBV28 and TRBJ2-1; possibly TRBD1 for D (6 bases). Trimming left V 4 bases short and J 7 bases short, with 20 bases between. Per germline, CDR1 MDHEN and CDR2 SYDVKM. The CDR3 is made up of 16 amino acids. The CDR3 DNA is TGTGCCAGCAGTTCGCCCGGGACACCCCGTGGGAATGAGCAGTTCTTC. Encoded protein: CASSSPGTPRGNEQFF.

V and J are TRBV19 and TRBJ1-1; TRBD1 might be the D (5 bases). The germline V gene encodes CDR1 LNHDA and CDR2 SQIVND (reference sequence). This CDR3 is built from 12 residues. Trimming stripped 8 bases from V and 6 bases from J, with 13 bases between. CDR3 DNA sequence: TGTGCCAGTGAGCAGGGAAGCGCTGAAGCTTTCTTT. Residues: CASEQGSAEAFF.

The chain has TRBV7-6 and TRBJ2-4; 7 nucleotides agree with TRBD2. CDR1 is SGHVS and CDR2 is FNYEAQ in the germline V gene. The CDR3 is 17 amino acids. J was trimmed by 4 bases and V by 6 bases; bases with no gene match: 15. CDR3 amino acids: CASSIRTLAELKNIQYF. Here the CDR3 DNA reads TGTGCCAGCAGTATCCGAACTCTAGCGGAACTAAAAAACATTCAGTACTTC.

The chain joins TRBV3-1 (or the pseudogene TRBV3-2) to TRBJ2-1, with 10 bases aligning to TRBD2. J lost 9 bases, V lost 0 bases, and 11 bases had no gene match. Germline CDR1 reads LGHDT; CDR2 reads YNNKEL (reference sequence). CDR3 size: 17 residues. This CDR3 reads CASSQDGTSGMLREQFF. DNA of the CDR3: TGTGCCAGCAGCCAAGACGGTACTAGCGGGATGTTACGTGAGCAGTTCTTC.

This clone was counted many times. The V gene is TRBV11-2, the J gene TRBJ2-3, with D possibly matching TRBD2 (5 bases). The CDR3 is made up of 16 amino acids. The germline V gene has CDR1 SGHAT and CDR2 FQNNGV. With 4 bases removed from V and 1 base from J, the gap between germline ends came to 15 bases. Here the CDR3 reads CASSYGVLVGTDTQYF. The CDR3 DNA sequence: TGTGCCAGCAGCTACGGGGTCCTGGTGGGCACAGATACGCAGTATTTT.

The chain uses TRBV6-4 and TRBJ1-1; 7 positions match TRBD1. The V gene's germline CDR1 is MRHNA and CDR2 SNTAGT. This CDR3 comprises 15 residues. Trimming took 10 bases from V and 1 from J; bases not matched to a gene: 12. Here the CDR3 DNA reads TGTGCCATCTCGACAGGGCCTGAGAGGAACACTGAAGCTTTCTTT. It yields the protein CAISTGPERNTEAFF.

The genes are TRBV24-1 and TRBJ1-2, with D perhaps matching TRBD1 (5 bases). CDR3 length: 15 residues. Germline assignment: CDR1 KGHDR and CDR2 SFDVKD. The ends were cut back, 4 bases at V and 1 base at J, with 12 bases in the middle. The CDR3 is CATSEGGSYNYGYTF. CDR3 nucleotides: TGTGCCACCAGTGAGGGGGGTTCCTATAACTATGGCTACACCTTC.

The sample holds one count of this clone. The chain uses TRBV4-3 and TRBJ2-1, with a tentative D call TRBD1 (5 bases). V dropped 4 bases and J dropped 5 bases, with 15 bases sitting between them. Germline CDR1 is LGHNA and CDR2 is YSLEER. CDR3 length: 15 residues. CDR3 sequence (DNA): TGCGCCAGCAGCCTGGACGCAGGGCCTAACAATGAGCAGTTCTTC. It codes for CASSLDAGPNNEQFF.

This clone appeared once. The V and J genes are TRBV5-1 and TRBJ2-7; D not resolved. The CDR3 has 14 residues. Germline V gene lookup returns CDR1 SGHRS and CDR2 YFSETQ. V was trimmed by 5 bases and J by 0 bases, leaving 12 bases between them. In DNA, the CDR3 is TGCGCCAGCAGTCCGACGGCAGGCTCCTACGAGCAGTACTTC. Its translation: CASSPTAGSYEQYF.

This chain links TRBV4-2 with TRBJ2-1, with TRBD2 matching 12 bases. Germline lookup yields CDR1 LGHNA and CDR2 YNFKEQ. The CDR3 extends over 16 amino acids. V dropped 1 base and J dropped 6; count of bases not matched to a gene: 4. DNA of the CDR3: TGTGCCAGCAGCCAAGTTATACTAGCGGGAGGCAATGAGCAGTTCTTC. Its protein product is CASSQVILAGGNEQFF.

The chain is built from TRBV30 and TRBJ1-2; the D gene is possibly TRBD1 (5 bases). Trimming took off 8 bases at V and 5 bases at J, with 15 bases between the two ends. There are 12 residues in the CDR3. The germline gives CDR1 GTSNPN, CDR2 SVGIG (reference sequence). In DNA, the CDR3 is TGTGCCGGGGGACGGAGGATATATGGCTACACCTTC. Amino acids: CAGGRRIYGYTF.

V usage is TRBV21-1 and J usage is TRBJ2-3; the D call in the table, TRBD2, was not verified against the DNA. TRBV21-1 constitutes a pseudogene. CDR3 length: 16 residues. CDR3 sequence (DNA): TGTGCCAGCAGCAAACGGGCGGGGGGCTTAACAGATACGCAGTATTTT. Amino acids: CASSKRAGGLTDTQYF.

This sequence joins TRBV12-3 or TRBV12-4 and TRBJ2-7, with TRBD2 matching over 7 bases. CDR3 length: 13 amino acids. Unmatched junction bases numbered 5, after V lost 6 bases and J lost 3 bases. The CDR3 region is CASSQLADYEQYF. The CDR3 DNA is TGTGCCAGCAGCCAGCTAGCGGACTACGAGCAGTACTTC.

This clone was detected only a few times. V and J are TRBV6-4 and TRBJ1-6; 8 bases fit TRBD1. The CDR3 has 15 amino acids. CDR1 MRHNA and CDR2 SNTAGT come from the germline V gene. The junction had 8 bases not matched to a gene; V was cut back by 6 bases and J by 7 bases. The CDR3 DNA is TGTGCCAGCAGAGAATCGACAGGGGCCAATTCACCCCTCCACTTT. As protein: CASRESTGANSPLHF.